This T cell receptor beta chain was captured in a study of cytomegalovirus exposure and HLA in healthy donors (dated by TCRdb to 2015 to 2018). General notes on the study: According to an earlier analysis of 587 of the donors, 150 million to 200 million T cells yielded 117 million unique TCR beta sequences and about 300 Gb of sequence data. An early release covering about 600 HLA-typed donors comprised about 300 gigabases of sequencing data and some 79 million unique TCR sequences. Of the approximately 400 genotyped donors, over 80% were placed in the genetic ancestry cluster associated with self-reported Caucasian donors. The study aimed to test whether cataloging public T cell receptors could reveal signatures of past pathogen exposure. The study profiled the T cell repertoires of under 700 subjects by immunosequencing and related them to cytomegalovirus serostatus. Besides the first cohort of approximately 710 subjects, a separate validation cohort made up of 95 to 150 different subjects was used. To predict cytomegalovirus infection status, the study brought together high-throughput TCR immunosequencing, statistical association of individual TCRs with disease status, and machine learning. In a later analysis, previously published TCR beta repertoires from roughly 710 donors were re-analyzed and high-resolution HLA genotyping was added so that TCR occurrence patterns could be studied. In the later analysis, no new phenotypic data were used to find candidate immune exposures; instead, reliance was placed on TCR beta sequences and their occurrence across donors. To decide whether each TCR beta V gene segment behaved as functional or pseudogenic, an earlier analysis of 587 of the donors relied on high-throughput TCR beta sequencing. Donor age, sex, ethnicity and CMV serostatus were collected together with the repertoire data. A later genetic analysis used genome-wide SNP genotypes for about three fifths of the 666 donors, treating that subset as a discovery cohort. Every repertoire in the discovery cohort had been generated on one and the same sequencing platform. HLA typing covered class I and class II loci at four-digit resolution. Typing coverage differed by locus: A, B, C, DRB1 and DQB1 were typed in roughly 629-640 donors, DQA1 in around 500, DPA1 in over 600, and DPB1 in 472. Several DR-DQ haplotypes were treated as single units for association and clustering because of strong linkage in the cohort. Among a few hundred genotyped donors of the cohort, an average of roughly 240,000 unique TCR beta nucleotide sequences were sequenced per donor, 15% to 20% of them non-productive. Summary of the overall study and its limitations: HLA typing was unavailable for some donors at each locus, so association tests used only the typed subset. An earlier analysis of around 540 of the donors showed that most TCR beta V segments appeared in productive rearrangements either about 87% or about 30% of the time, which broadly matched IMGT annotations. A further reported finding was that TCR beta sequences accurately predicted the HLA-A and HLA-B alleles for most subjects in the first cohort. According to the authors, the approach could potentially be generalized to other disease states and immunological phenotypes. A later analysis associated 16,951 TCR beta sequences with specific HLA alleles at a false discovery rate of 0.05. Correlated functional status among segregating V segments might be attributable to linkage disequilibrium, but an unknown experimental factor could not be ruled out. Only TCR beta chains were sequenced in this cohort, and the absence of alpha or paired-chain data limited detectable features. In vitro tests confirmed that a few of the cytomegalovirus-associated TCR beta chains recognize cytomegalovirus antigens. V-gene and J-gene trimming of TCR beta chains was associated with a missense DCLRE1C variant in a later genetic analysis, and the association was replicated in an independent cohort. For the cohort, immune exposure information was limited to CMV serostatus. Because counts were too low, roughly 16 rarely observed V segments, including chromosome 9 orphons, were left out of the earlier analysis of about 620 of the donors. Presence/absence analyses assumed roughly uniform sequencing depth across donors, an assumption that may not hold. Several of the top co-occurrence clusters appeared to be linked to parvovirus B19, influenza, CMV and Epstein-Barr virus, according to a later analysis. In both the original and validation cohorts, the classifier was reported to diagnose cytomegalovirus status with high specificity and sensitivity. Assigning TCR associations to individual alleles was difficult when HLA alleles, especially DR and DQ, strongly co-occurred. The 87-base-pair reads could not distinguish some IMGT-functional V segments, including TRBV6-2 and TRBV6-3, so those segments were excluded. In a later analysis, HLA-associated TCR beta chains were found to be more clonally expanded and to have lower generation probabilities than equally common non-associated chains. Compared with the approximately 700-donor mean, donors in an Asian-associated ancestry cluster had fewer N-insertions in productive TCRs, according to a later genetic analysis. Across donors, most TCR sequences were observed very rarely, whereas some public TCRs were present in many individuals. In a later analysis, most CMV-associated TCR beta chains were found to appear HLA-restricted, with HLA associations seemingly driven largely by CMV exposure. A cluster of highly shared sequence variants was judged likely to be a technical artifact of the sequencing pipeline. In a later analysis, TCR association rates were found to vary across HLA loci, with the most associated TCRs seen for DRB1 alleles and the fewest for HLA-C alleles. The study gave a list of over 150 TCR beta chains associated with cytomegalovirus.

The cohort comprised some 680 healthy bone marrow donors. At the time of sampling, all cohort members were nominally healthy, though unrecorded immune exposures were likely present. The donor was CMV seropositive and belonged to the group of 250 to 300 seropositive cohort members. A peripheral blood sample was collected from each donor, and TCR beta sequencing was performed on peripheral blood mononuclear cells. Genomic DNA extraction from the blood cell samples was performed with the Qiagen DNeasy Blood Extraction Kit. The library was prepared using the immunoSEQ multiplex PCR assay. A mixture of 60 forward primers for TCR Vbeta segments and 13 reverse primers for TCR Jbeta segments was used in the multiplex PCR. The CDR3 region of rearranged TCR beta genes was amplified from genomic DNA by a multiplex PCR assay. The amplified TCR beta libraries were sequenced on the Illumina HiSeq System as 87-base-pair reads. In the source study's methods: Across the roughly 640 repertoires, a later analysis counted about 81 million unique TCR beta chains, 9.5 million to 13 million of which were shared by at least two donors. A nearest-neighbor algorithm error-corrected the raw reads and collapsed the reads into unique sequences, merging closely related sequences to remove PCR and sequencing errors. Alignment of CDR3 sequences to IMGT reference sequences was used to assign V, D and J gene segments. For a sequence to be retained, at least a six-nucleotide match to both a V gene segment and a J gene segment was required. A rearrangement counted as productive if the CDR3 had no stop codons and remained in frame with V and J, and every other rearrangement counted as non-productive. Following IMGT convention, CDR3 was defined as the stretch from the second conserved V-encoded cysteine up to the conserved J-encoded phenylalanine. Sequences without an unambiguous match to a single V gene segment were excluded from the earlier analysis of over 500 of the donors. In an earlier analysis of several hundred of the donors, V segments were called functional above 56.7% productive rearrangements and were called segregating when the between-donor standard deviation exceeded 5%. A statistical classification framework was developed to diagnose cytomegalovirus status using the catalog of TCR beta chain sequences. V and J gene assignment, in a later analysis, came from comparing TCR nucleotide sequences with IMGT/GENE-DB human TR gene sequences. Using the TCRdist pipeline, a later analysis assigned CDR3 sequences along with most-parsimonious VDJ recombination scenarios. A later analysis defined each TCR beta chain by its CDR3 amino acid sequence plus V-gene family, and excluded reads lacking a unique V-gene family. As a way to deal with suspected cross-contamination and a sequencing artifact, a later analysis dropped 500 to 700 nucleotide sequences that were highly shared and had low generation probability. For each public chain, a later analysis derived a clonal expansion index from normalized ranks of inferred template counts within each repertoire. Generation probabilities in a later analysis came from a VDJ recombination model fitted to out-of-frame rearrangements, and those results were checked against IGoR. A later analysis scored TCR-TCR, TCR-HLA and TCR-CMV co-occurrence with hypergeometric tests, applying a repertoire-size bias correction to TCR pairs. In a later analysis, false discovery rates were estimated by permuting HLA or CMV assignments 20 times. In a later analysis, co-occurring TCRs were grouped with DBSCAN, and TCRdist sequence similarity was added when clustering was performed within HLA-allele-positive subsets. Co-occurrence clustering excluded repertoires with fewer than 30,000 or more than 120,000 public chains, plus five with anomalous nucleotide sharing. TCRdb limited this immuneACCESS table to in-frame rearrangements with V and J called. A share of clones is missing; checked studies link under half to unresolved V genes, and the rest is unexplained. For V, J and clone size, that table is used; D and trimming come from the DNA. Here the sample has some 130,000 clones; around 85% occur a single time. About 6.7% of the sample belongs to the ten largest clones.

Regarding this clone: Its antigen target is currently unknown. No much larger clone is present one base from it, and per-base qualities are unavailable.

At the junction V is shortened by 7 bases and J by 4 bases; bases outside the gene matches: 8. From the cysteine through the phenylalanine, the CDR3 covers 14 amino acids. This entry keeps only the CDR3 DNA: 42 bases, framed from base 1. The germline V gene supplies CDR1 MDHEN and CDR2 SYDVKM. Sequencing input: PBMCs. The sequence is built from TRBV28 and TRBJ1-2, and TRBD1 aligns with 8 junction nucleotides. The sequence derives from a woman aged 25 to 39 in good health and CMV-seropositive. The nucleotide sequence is TGTGCCAGCAACCCGGACAGGGTCAGCTATGGCTACACCTTC. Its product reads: CASNPDRVSYGYTF.